Presented here are 24 T cell receptor beta chains from one specimen sequenced in a study of blood T cells in healthy people across ages. Through a sample-barcoded 5' primer and a J-beta primer mix, a second PCR was run for roughly 6 to 11 cycles. TCRdb reanalysed the 5' RACE reads using MiXCR and keeps one entry per CDR3 protein. Among about 800,000 distinct CDR3 sequences listed, approximately 25% were seen once. The same sample was also studied in work on T cells of mothers and their children.

Sample: blood. The receptors derive from a boy aged 5-17 years in good health.

V gene TRBV28 combines with J gene TRBJ1-5; possibly TRBD1 for D (6 bases). Trimming shortened V by 6 bases and J by 9 bases, and 21 bases separated the two germline ends. The germline CDR1 and CDR2 sequences are MDHEN and SYDVKM. The CDR3 is 15 residues long. The CDR3 reads CASSRVTGFGRPQHF. In nucleotides, the CDR3 is TGTGCCAGCAGCCGCGTTACAGGGTTCGGGCGGCCCCAGCATTTT.

As DNA, the CDR3 is TGTGCCAGCAGTCCCCGCCGGGCCGAAAATTCACCCCTCCACTTT. This translates into CASSPRRAENSPLHF. This chain links TRBV12-3 or TRBV12-4 with TRBJ1-6; no clear D. This CDR3 has 15 residues. Trimming pared 5 bases from V and 7 bases from J, leaving 15 bases between.

This clonotype showed up just a few times. In this CDR3 the conserved last residue, phenylalanine or tryptophan, is missing, so a read error is likely. This rearrangement joins TRBV27 to TRBJ2-4; D unclear. Germline CDR1 reads MNHEY; CDR2 reads SMNVEV (reference sequence). The CDR3 covers 14 residues. V lost 4 bases and J lost 8, with 15 bases in between. CDR3 DNA: TGTGCCAGCAGTTCCGAAGGTCCGAAGGACATTCAGTACATC. This sequence encodes CASSSEGPKDIQYI.

V usage is TRBV7-3 and J usage is TRBJ1-3; 7 bases are a match to TRBD1. The J segment lost 0 bases and the V segment lost 4 bases, leaving 3 bases of the junction unmatched. This CDR3 region has 15 residues. CDR1 and CDR2 from the germline V gene are SGHTA and FQGTGA. This CDR3 is CASSSTGDSGNTIYF. Here the CDR3 DNA reads TGTGCCAGCAGCTCCACAGGGGACTCTGGAAACACCATATATTTT.

This chain uses TRBV11-2 with TRBJ2-5, with 8 bases matching TRBD1. The J call is uncertain, as TRBJ2-7 better fits the DNA end. The CDR3 is made up of 14 amino acids. CDR1 and CDR2 (germline): SGHAT, FQNNGV. The CDR3 region is CASGLRDRYYEQYF. CDR3 DNA sequence: TGTGCCAGCGGCCTCCGGGACAGGTACTACGAGCAGTACTTC.

The rearrangement joins TRBV12-3 or TRBV12-4 to TRBJ1-1; no firm D call. The CDR3 spans 12 residues. Trimming removed 2 bases at V and 5 bases at J, with 6 bases between. DNA of the CDR3: TGTGCCAGCAGTTTATTGAGAACTGAAGCTTTCTTT. It yields the protein CASSLLRTEAFF.

A few counts support this clonotype. V usage is TRBV7-2 and J usage is TRBJ2-3; 9 positions match TRBD2. The CDR3 contains 17 residues. V lost 2 bases, J lost 1 base, and 7 bases stayed unmatched. In germline, CDR1 is SGHTA, CDR2 FQGNSA. CDR3 nucleotide sequence: TGTGCCAGCAGCTTATATCAGAGCGGGGGGCGCACAGATACGCAGTATTTT. Its protein is CASSLYQSGGRTDTQYF.

The chain carries TRBV20-1 and TRBJ1-6, with D perhaps matching TRBD1 (5 bases). The CDR3 consists of 13 residues. V was pared by 1 base and J by 7 bases, with 8 bases between. The germline gives CDR1 DFQATT, CDR2 SNEGSKA (reference sequence). CDR3 region: CSARAPGNSPLHF. DNA of the CDR3: TGCAGTGCTAGAGCCCCAGGGAATTCACCCCTCCACTTT.

This clonotype was detected only a few times. The gene calls are TRBV27 and TRBJ1-2, with 8 positions matching TRBD1. Per germline, CDR1 MNHEY and CDR2 SMNVEV (reference sequence). The junction had 7 bases not matched to a gene; V was cut back by 0 bases and J by 7 bases. This CDR3 has 15 residues. CDR3 region: CASSLSSGGPRGYTF. Written as DNA, the CDR3 is TGTGCCAGCAGTTTATCGTCAGGGGGCCCACGTGGCTACACCTTC.

This chain uses TRBV28 with TRBJ1-1; D is undetermined. Germline CDR1 MDHEN, CDR2 SYDVKM. This CDR3 region has 17 residues. V was cut by 6 bases and J by 5 bases, with 25 bases left in between. The CDR3 region has the DNA TGTGCCAGCAGCCACCTTCAGCCTCCACAGCCCGGGACTGAAGCTTTCTTT. Residues: CASSHLQPPQPGTEAFF. Drawing the rest from reference TRBV28 and TRBJ1-1, the complete variable domain is DVKVTQSSRYLVKRTGEKVFLECVQDMDHENMFWYRQDPGLGLRLIYFSYDVKMKEKGDIPEGYSVSREKKERFSLILESASTNQTSMYLCASSHLQPPQPGTEAFFGQGTRLTVV.

This chain links TRBV5-1 with TRBJ2-2; D unresolved. From germline, CDR1 is SGHRS and CDR2 YFSETQ. The V end lost 5 bases, the J end lost 5 bases, and 13 bases lay between the germline ends. This CDR3 contains 14 residues. The CDR3 DNA follows: TGCGCCAGCAGTCCCAAGAGGTTTACCGGGGAGCTGTTTTTT. Translation: CASSPKRFTGELFF.

Remarks on this clonotype: The junction departs from the called germline gene at one end, perhaps through a read error. The rearrangement links TRBV2 to TRBJ1-1; possible D gene TRBD1, 5 bases. This CDR3 is built from 13 residues. Germline V gene lookup returns CDR1 SNHLY and CDR2 FYNNEI. The CDR3 DNA sequence: TGTGCCAGCAGCGAAGAGGTGGGGGTCGCAGCTTTCTTT. Its protein is CASSEEVGVAAFF.

This clonotype was found a few times. This could be a read error, since a much larger clone is one nucleotide away. The CDR3 coding sequence is TGTGTCAGCAGTTTAGCGCAGGGGGCGGAGACCCAGTACTTC. Its translation is CVSSLAQGAETQYF. The chain combines TRBV28 with TRBJ2-5, with TRBD1 matching over 8 bases. The CDR3 contains 14 residues. Germline-derived CDR1 and CDR2 are MDHEN and SYDVKM.

This clonotype came up a few times. The CDR3 region has the DNA TGCAGTGTTCCGGGCCTACTAGCCGGAGAACGGCCCCAGTACTTC. This gives the protein CSVPGLLAGERPQYF. V gene TRBV20-1 combines with J gene TRBJ2-5, with D possibly matching TRBD2 (6 bases). With 7 bases removed from V and 9 bases from J, the gap between germline ends came to 27 bases. CDR3 length: 15 residues. From germline, CDR1 is DFQATT and CDR2 SNEGSKA (reference sequence).

This rearrangement joins TRBV27 to TRBJ1-2, with a tentative D call TRBD1 (6 bases). V dropped 6 bases and J dropped 4 bases, with 18 bases sitting between them. CDR1 is MNHEY and CDR2 is SMNVEV in the germline V gene (reference sequence). The CDR3 is 15 residues long. CDR3 sequence: CASSDQGQSFYGYTF. As DNA, the CDR3 is TGTGCCAGCAGCGATCAAGGACAGTCCTTCTATGGCTACACCTTC.

This chain joins TRBV5-6 and TRBJ1-5; a weak D match, TRBD1 (6 bases). The V gene's germline CDR1 is SGHDT and CDR2 YYEEEE. Trimming shortened V by 0 bases and J by 7 bases, and 11 bases separated the two germline ends. This CDR3 contains 14 residues. This CDR3 is CASSLGVRGQPQHF. The CDR3 DNA sequence: TGTGCCAGCAGCTTGGGTGTCAGGGGACAGCCCCAGCATTTT.

This clonotype has only a few counts. This chain links TRBV11-2 with TRBJ2-2, with a possible D match to TRBD2 (5 bases). V dropped 1 base and J dropped 6 bases, with 9 bases sitting between them. Germline CDR1 and CDR2: SGHAT and FQNNGV. The CDR3 runs 14 residues. The CDR3 loop reads CASSLGTQAGELFF. Here the CDR3 DNA reads TGTGCCAGCAGCTTAGGGACTCAGGCCGGGGAGCTGTTTTTT.

The chain recombines TRBV20-1 with TRBJ2-7; D is perhaps TRBD1 (6 bases). V was shortened by 5 bases and J by 2 bases, with 10 bases between the two germline ends. There are 12 residues in the CDR3. Germline V gives CDR1 DFQATT, CDR2 SNEGSKA (reference sequence). The CDR3 DNA reads as TGCAGTGCTGGTACAGGGCCCTACGAGCAGTACGTC. It encodes CSAGTGPYEQYV.

The CDR3 reads CASSDVRGANVLTF. The DNA of the CDR3 is TGTGCCAGCAGTGATGTGCGGGGGGCCAACGTCCTGACTTTC. The chain uses TRBV25-1 and TRBJ2-6; D is undetermined. The V gene lost 3 bases and the J gene lost 4 bases, with 7 bases spanning the gap. Per the germline V gene, CDR1 is MGHDK and CDR2 is SYGVNS. This CDR3 is 14 amino acids long.

Comments on this clonotype: One end of the junction does not line up with germline, which may come from a read error. V and J are TRBV11-2 and TRBJ2-5, with D possibly TRBD1 on 7 matching bases. Germline CDR1 and CDR2: SGHAT and FQNNGV. This CDR3 comprises 13 residues. The CDR3 is CACSLPGGETQYF. The CDR3 coding sequence is TGTGCCTGCAGCTTGCCAGGGGGGGAGACCCAGTACTTC.

Details on this clonotype: The junction departs from the called germline gene at one end, perhaps through a read error. The genes are TRBV6-2 or TRBV6-3 and TRBJ2-5, with D perhaps being TRBD1 or TRBD2 (5 bases each). The CDR3 sequence is 13 residues long. Per the germline V gene, CDR1 is MNHEY and CDR2 is SVGEGT. This CDR3 reads CASSWGPIHELFF. The CDR3 bases are TGCGCCAGCAGTTGGGGACCTATTCATGAGCTGTTCTTC.

This clonotype was counted only a few times. The chain is built from TRBV27 and TRBJ2-5; D may be TRBD1 (5 bases). V was trimmed by 1 base and J by 2 bases, leaving 8 bases between them. CDR3 size: 14 residues. Germline-derived CDR1 and CDR2 are MNHEY and SMNVEV (reference sequence). The CDR3 DNA sequence: TGTGCCAGCAGTTTATGGAAGGGGCAAGAGACCCAGTACTTC. This translates into CASSLWKGQETQYF.

Only a few counts were recorded for this clonotype. The chain links TRBV20-1 to TRBJ2-5, with 8 positions matching TRBD2. The CDR3 has 14 residues. Germline CDR1 DFQATT, CDR2 SNEGSKA (reference sequence). Trimming took 0 bases from V and 4 from J; bases not matched to a gene: 4. The CDR3: CSARDLTSGETQYF. CDR3 bases: TGCAGTGCTAGAGATCTCACTAGCGGAGAGACCCAGTACTTC.

This clonotype was observed a handful of times. The chain is built from TRBV3-1 and TRBJ2-7; the D gene is possibly TRBD2 (6 bases). The germline gives CDR1 LGHDT, CDR2 YNNKEL (reference sequence). V was trimmed by 1 base and J by 3 bases, leaving 16 bases between them. CDR3 length: 16 amino acids. The CDR3 coding sequence is TGTGCCAGCAGCCAAGGTACTCCCGGGACTCTCTACGAGCAGTACTTC. Residues: CASSQGTPGTLYEQYF.